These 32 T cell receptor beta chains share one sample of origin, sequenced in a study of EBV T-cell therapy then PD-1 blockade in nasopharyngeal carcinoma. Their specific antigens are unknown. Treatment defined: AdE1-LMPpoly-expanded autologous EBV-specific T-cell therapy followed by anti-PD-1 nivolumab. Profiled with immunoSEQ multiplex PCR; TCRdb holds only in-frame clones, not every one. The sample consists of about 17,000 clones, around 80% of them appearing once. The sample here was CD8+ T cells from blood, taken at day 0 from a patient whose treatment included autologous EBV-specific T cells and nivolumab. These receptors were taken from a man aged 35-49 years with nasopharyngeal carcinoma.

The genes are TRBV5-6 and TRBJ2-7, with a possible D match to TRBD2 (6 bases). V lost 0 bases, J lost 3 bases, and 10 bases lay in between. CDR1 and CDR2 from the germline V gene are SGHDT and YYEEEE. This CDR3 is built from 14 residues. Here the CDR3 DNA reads TGTGCCAGCAGCTTGGGCGGGGCCAGCTACGAGCAGTACTTC. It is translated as CASSLGGASYEQYF.

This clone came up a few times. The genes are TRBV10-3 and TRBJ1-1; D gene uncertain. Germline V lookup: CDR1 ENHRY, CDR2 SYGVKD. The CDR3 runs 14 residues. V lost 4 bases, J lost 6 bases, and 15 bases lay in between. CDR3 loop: CAISVEDRLSEAFF. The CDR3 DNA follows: TGTGCCATCAGTGTGGAGGACCGTCTCTCTGAAGCTTTCTTT.

This CDR3 reads CASSKNRAALLSYTF. For the CDR3, the DNA is TGCGCCAGCAGCAAGAACAGGGCGGCTTTATTGTCTTACACCTTC. The chain carries TRBV10-2 and TRBJ1-2; tentative D call: TRBD1 (6 bases). Germline V gene sequence: CDR1 WSHSY, CDR2 SAAADI. The CDR3 runs 15 residues. With 6 bases removed from V and 11 bases from J, the gap between germline ends came to 25 bases.

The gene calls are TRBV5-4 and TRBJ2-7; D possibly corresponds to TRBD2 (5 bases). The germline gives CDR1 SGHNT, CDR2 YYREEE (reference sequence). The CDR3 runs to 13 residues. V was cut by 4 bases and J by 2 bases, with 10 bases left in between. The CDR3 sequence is CASSPERAYEQYF. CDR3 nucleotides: TGTGCCAGCAGCCCCGAGAGGGCCTACGAGCAGTACTTC.

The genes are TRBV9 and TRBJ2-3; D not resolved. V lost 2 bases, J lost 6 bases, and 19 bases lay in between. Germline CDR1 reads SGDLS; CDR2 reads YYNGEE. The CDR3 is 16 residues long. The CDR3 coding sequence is TGTGCCAGCAGCGTTGCACTCGGCGCTTCACCGGATACGCAGTATTTT. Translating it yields CASSVALGASPDTQYF.

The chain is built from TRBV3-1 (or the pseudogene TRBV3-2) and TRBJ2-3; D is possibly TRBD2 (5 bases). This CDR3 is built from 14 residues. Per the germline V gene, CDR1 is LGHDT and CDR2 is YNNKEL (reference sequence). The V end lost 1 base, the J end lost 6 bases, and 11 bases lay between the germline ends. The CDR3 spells CASSQVSGWDTQYF. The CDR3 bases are TGTGCCAGCAGCCAAGTATCGGGGTGGGATACGCAGTATTTT.

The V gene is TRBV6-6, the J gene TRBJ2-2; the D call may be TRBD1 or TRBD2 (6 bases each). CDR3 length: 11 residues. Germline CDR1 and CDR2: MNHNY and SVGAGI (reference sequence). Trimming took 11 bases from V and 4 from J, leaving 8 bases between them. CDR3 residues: CASGATGELFF. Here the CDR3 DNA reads TGTGCCTCGGGGGCCACCGGGGAGCTGTTTTTT.

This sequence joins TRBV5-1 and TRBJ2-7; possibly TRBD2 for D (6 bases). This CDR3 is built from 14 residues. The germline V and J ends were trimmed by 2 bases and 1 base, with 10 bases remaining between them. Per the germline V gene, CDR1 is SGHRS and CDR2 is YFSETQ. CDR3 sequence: CASSFTGGSYEQYF. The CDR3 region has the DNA TGCGCCAGCAGCTTTACTGGGGGGTCCTACGAGCAGTACTTC.

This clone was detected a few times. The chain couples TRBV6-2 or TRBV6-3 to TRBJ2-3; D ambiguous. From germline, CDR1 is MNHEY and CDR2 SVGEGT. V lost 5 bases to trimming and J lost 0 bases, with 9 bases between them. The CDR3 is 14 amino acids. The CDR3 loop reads CASSGDLSTDTQYF. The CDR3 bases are TGTGCCAGCAGTGGCGACCTTAGCACAGATACGCAGTATTTT.

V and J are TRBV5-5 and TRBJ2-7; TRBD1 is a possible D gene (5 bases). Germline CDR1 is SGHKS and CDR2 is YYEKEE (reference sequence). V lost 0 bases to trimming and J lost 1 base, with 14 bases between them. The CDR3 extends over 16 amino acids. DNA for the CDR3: TGTGCCAGCAGCTTGGCCCACGAGACAGCGTCCTACGAGCAGTACTTC. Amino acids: CASSLAHETASYEQYF.

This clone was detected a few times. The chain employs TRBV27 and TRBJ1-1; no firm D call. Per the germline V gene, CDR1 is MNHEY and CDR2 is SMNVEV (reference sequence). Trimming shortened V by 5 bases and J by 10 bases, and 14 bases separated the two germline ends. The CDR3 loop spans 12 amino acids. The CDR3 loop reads CASSPQPERAFF. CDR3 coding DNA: TGTGCCAGCAGTCCCCAGCCCGAGAGAGCTTTCTTT.

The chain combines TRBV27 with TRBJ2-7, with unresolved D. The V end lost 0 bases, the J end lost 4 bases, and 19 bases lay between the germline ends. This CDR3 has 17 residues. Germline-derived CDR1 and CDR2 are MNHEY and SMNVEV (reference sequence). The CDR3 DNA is TGTGCCAGCAGTTTATCGTGGAGAGCAAACGCCAAGTACGAGCAGTACTTC. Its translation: CASSLSWRANAKYEQYF.

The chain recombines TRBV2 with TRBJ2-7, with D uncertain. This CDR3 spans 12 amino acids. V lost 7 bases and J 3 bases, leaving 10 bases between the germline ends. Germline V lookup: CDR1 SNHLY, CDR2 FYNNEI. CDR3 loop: CASIRARYEQYF. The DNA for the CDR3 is TGTGCCAGCATTAGGGCCCGCTACGAGCAGTACTTC.

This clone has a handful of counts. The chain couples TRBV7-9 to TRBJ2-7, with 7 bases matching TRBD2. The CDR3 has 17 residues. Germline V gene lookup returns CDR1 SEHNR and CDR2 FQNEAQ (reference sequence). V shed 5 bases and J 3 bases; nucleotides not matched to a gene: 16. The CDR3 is CASSPAYLGAGNYEQYF. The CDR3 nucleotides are TGTGCCAGCAGCCCGGCTTACCTTGGAGCGGGGAACTACGAGCAGTACTTC. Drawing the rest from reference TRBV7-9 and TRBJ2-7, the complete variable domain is DTGVSQNPRHKITKRGQNVTFRCDPISEHNRLYWYRQTLGQGPEFLTYFQNEAQLEKSRLLSDRFSAERPKGSFSTLEIQRTEQGDSAMYLCASSPAYLGAGNYEQYFGPGTRLTVT.

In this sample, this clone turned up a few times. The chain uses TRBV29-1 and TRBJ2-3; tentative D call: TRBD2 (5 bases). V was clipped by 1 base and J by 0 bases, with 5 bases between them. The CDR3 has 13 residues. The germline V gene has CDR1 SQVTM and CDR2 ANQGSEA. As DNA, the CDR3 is TGCAGCGTTGAAGCGGGGAGCACAGATACGCAGTATTTT. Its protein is CSVEAGSTDTQYF.

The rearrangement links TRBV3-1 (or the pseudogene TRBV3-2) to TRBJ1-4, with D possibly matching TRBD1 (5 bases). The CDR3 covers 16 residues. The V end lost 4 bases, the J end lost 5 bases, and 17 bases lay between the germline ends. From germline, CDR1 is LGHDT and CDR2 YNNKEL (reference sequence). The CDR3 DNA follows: TGTGCCAGCAGCCCTGGGACCGTCGAAAAAAATGAAAAACTGTTTTTT. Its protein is CASSPGTVEKNEKLFF.

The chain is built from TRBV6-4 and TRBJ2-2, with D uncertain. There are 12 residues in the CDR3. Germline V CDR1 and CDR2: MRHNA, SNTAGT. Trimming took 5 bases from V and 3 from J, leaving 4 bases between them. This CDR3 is CASSRDTGELFF. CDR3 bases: TGTGCCAGCAGTAGAGACACCGGGGAGCTGTTTTTT.

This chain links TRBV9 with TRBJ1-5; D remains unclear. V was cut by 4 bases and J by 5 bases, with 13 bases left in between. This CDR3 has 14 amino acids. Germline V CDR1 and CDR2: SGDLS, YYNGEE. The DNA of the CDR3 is TGTGCCAGCAGCCAAGAGGGTCTATATCAGCCCCAGCATTTT. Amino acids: CASSQEGLYQPQHF.

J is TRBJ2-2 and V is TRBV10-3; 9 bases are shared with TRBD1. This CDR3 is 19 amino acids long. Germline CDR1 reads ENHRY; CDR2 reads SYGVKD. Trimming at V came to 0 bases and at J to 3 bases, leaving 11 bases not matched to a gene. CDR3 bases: TGTGCCATCAGTGAGTCGAAAGTTGGGACAGGGACGGACACCGGGGAGCTGTTTTTT. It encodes CAISESKVGTGTDTGELFF.

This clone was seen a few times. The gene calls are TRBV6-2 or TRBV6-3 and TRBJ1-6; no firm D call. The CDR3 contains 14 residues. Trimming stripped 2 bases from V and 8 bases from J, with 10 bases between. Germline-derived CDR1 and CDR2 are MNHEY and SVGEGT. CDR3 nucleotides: TGTGCCAGCAGTTACGGGGTTGATGATTCACCCCTCCACTTT. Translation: CASSYGVDDSPLHF.

The CDR3 protein is CASTDTSYEQYF. In DNA, the CDR3 is TGCGCCAGCACGGACACATCCTACGAGCAGTACTTC. The J gene is TRBJ2-7, the V gene TRBV10-2; the D gene is possibly TRBD1 (5 bases). Germline values: CDR1 WSHSY, CDR2 SAAADI. V lost 7 bases, J lost 1 base, and 8 bases lay in between. The CDR3 consists of 12 residues.

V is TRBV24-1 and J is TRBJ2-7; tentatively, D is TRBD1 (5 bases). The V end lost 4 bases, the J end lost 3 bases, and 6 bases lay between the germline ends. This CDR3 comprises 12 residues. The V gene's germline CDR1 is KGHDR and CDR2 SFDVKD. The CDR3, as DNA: TGTGCCACCAGTGACGACAGCTACGAGCAGTACTTC. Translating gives CATSDDSYEQYF.

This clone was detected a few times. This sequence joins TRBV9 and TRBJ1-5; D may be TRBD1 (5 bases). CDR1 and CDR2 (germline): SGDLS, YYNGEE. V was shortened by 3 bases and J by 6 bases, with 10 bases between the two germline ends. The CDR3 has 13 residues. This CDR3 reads CASSGEGFQPQHF. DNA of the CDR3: TGTGCCAGCAGCGGGGAGGGGTTTCAGCCCCAGCATTTT.

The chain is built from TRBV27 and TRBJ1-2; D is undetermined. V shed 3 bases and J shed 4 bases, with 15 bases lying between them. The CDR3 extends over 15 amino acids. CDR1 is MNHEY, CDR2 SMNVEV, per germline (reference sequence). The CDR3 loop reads CASSFGTANSYGYTF. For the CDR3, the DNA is TGTGCCAGCAGTTTTGGAACAGCTAATTCCTATGGCTACACCTTC.

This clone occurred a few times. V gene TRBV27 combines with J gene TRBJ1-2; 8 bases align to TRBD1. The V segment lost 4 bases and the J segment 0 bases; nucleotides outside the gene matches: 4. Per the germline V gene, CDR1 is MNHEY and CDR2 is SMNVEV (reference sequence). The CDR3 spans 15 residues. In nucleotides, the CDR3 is TGTGCCAGCAGTTACGGGACAGGAGCTAACTATGGCTACACCTTC. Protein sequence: CASSYGTGANYGYTF.

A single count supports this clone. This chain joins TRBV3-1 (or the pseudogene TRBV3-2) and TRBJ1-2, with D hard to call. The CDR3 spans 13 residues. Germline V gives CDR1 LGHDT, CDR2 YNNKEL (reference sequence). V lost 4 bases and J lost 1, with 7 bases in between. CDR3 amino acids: CASSPDVNYGYTF. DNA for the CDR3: TGTGCCAGCAGCCCGGACGTTAACTATGGCTACACCTTC.

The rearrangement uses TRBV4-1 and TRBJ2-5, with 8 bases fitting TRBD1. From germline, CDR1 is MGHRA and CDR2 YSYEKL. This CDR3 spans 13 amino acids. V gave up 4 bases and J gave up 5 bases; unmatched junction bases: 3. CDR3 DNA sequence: TGCGCCAGCAGCCCAGGGGGCCGGGAGACCCAGTACTTC. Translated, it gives CASSPGGRETQYF.

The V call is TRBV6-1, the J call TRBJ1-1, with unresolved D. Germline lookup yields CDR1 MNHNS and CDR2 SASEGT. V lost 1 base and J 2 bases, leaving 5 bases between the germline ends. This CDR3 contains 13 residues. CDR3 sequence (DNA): TGTGCCAGCAGTGAAGGCGAAAACACTGAAGCTTTCTTT. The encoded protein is CASSEGENTEAFF.

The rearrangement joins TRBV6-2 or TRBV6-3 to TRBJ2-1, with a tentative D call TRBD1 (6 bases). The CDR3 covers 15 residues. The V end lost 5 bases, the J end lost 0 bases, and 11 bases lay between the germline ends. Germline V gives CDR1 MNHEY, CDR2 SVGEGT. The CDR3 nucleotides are TGTGCCAGCAGTCTGACAGGTAGCTCCTACAATGAGCAGTTCTTC. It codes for CASSLTGSSYNEQFF.

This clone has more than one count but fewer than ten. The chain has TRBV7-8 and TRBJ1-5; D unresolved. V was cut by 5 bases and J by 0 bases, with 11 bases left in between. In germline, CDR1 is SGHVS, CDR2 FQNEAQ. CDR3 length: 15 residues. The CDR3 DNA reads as TGTGCCAGCAGCCTAGACACGTATAGCAATCAGCCCCAGCATTTT. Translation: CASSLDTYSNQPQHF.

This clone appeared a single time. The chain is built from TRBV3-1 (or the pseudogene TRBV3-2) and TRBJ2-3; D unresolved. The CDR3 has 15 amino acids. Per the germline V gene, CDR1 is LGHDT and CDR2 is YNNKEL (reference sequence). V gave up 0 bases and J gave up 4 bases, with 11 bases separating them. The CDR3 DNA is TGTGCCAGCAGCCAAGATGTGGAACCGTCAGATACGCAGTATTTT. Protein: CASSQDVEPSDTQYF.

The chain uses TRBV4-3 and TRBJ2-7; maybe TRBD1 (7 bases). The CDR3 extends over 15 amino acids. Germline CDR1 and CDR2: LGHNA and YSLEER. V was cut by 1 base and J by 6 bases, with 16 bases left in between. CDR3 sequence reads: CASSQGASGGFEQYF. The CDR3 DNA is TGCGCCAGCAGCCAAGGAGCATCAGGGGGGTTCGAGCAGTACTTC.